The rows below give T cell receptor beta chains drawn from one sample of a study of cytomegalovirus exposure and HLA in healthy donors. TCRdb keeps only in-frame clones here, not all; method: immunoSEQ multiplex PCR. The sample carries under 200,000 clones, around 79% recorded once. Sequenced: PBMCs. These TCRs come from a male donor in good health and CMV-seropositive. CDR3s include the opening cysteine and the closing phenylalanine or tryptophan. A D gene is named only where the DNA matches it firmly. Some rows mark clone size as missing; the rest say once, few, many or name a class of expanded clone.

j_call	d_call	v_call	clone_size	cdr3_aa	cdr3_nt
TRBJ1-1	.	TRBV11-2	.	CASSLDTGRGTEAFF	TGTGCCAGCAGCTTAGATACCGGACGGGGCACTGAAGCTTTCTTT
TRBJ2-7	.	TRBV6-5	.	CASSYEAAYEQYF	TGTGCCAGCAGTTACGAGGCAGCTTACGAGCAGTACTTC
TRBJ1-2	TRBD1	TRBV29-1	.	CSVASGTGLVGGYTF	TGCAGCGTCGCTTCCGGGACAGGACTAGTGGGGGGCTACACCTTC
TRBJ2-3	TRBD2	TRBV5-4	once	CASMSGGVDTDTQYF	TGTGCCAGCATGTCGGGGGGGGTGGACACAGATACGCAGTATTTT
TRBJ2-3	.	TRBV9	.	CASDDSGRDTQYF	TGTGCCAGCGATGACAGTGGAAGGGATACGCAGTATTTT
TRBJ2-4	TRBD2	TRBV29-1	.	CSVATSGGLAKNIQYF	TGCAGCGTTGCGACTAGCGGGGGGTTAGCCAAAAACATTCAGTACTTC
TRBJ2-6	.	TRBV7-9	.	CASSPRGGTKSSGANVLTF	TGTGCCAGCAGCCCCAGGGGTGGGACAAAGAGCTCTGGGGCCAACGTCCTGACTTTC
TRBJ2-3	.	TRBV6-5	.	CASSRTGVPTDTQYF	TGTGCCAGCAGCCGCACAGGAGTCCCCACAGATACGCAGTATTTT
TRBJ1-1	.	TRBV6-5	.	CASSYTGNTEAFF	TGTGCCAGCAGTTACACAGGGAACACTGAAGCTTTCTTT
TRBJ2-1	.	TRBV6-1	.	CASSDSRTGSGEQFF	TGTGCCAGCAGTGACTCCCGAACAGGGTCTGGTGAGCAGTTCTTC
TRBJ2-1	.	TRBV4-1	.	CASSQDPARGYNEQFF	TGCGCCAGCAGCCAAGATCCGGCTAGGGGCTACAATGAGCAGTTCTTC
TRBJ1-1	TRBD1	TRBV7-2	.	CASSLALQGPNTEAFF	TGTGCCAGCAGCTTAGCCCTACAGGGGCCGAACACTGAAGCTTTCTTT
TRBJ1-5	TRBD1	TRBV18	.	CASSPRTGGNQPQHF	TGTGCCAGCTCACCACGGACAGGGGGCAATCAGCCCCAGCATTTT
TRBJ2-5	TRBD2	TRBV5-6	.	CASSLSLAGGPRDETQYF	TGTGCCAGCAGCTTATCACTAGCGGGGGGGCCTAGGGATGAGACCCAGTACTTC
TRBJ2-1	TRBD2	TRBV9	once	CASSVGAGGPARQFF	TGTGCCAGCAGCGTAGGAGCGGGGGGGCCCGCGCGGCAGTTCTTC
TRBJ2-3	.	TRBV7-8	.	CASSLAPGGGTDTQYF	TGTGCCAGCAGCTTAGCGCCCGGCGGGGGCACAGATACGCAGTATTTT
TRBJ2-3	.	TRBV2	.	CASEGGRTDTQYF	TGTGCCAGCGAGGGGGGGAGAACAGATACGCAGTATTTT
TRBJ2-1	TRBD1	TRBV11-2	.	CASSLQGDEQFF	TGTGCCAGCAGCTTACAGGGGGACGAGCAGTTCTTC
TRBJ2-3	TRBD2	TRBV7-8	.	CASSLGPSGGWSDTQYF	TGTGCCAGCAGCTTAGGGCCTAGCGGGGGTTGGTCAGATACGCAGTATTTT
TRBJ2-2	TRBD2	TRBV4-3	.	CASSHARGGFYTGELFF	TGCGCCAGCAGCCACGCCCGGGGGGGTTTTTACACCGGGGAGCTGTTTTTT
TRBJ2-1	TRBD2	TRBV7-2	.	CASSLSGGIYNEQFF	TGTGCCAGCAGTTTGAGCGGGGGCATATACAATGAGCAGTTCTTC
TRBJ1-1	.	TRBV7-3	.	CASSSHGEGEAFF	TGTGCCAGCAGCTCTCACGGGGAGGGGGAAGCTTTCTTT
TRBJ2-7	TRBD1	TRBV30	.	CAWGQGAGEQYF	TGTGCCTGGGGTCAGGGGGCGGGCGAGCAGTACTTC
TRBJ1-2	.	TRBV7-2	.	CASSGTINNYGYTF	TGTGCCAGCAGCGGGACAATCAACAACTATGGCTACACCTTC
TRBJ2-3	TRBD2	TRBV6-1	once	CASSEGLAGPTSTDTQYF	TGTGCCAGCAGTGAAGGTCTAGCGGGACCCACTAGCACAGATACGCAGTATTTT
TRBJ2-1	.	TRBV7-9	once	CASSLGASSYNEQFF	TGTGCCAGCAGCTTAGGGGCAAGCTCCTACAATGAGCAGTTCTTC
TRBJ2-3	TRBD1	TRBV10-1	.	CASSARGTTDTQYF	TGCGCCAGCAGCGCCAGGGGGACCACAGATACGCAGTATTTT
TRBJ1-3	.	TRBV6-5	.	CASLSENTIYF	TGTGCCAGCCTGAGTGAAAACACCATATATTTT
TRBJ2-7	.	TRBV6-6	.	CASSATGVTYEQYF	TGTGCCAGCAGTGCTACGGGGGTTACCTACGAGCAGTACTTC
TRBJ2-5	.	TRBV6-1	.	CASSEGLAAQETQYF	TGTGCCAGCAGTGAAGGATTGGCAGCGCAAGAGACCCAGTACTTC
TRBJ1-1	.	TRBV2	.	CASSSRTEAFF	TGTGCCAGCTCGTCCCGCACTGAAGCTTTCTTT
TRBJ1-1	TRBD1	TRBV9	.	CASSVGRGPSTEAFF	TGTGCCAGCAGCGTAGGGAGGGGGCCAAGCACTGAAGCTTTCTTT
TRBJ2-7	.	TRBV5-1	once	CASSPVRGEQYF	TGCGCCAGCAGCCCGGTCCGGGGCGAGCAGTACTTC
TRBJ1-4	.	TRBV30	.	CAWSVFARDEKLFF	TGTGCCTGGAGTGTTTTTGCGAGGGATGAAAAACTGTTTTTT
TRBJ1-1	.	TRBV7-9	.	CASSYDFSVNTEAFF	TGTGCCAGCAGCTATGACTTTTCGGTGAACACTGAAGCTTTCTTT
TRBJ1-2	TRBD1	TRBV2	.	CASSGQGMDGYTF	TGTGCCAGCAGTGGACAGGGTATGGATGGCTACACCTTC
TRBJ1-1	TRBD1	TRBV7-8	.	CASSLTGARDTEAFF	TGTGCCAGCAGCCTTACAGGGGCAAGGGACACTGAAGCTTTCTTT
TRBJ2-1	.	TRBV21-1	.	CASSKGPGSSYNEQFF	TGTGCCAGCAGCAAAGGGCCGGGAAGCTCCTACAATGAGCAGTTCTTC
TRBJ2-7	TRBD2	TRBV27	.	CASGVSGGAAYEQYF	TGTGCCAGCGGGGTAAGCGGGGGCGCAGCCTACGAGCAGTACTTC
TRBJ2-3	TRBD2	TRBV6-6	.	CASSSVPRTSADTQYF	TGTGCCAGCAGTTCCGTCCCGAGGACTAGCGCAGATACGCAGTATTTT
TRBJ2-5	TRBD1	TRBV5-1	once	CASSPRATGGQETQYF	TGCGCCAGCAGCCCAAGGGCGACAGGGGGCCAAGAGACCCAGTACTTC
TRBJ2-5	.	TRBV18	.	CASSPPGHQETQYF	TGTGCCAGCTCACCACCGGGCCACCAAGAGACCCAGTACTTC
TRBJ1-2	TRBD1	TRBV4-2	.	CASRKTGTGDGYTF	TGTGCCAGCAGGAAAACCGGGACAGGGGACGGCTACACCTTC
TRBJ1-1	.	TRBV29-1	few	CSVERGGGDTEAFF	TGCAGCGTTGAAAGGGGAGGGGGGGACACTGAAGCTTTCTTT
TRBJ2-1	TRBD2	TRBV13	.	CASSHGGGLGRWQFF	TGTGCCAGCAGCCACGGGGGGGGGCTGGGTAGGTGGCAGTTCTTC
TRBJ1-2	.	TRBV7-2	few	CASSLYYGANYGYTF	TGTGCCAGCAGCTTATATTACGGAGCTAACTATGGCTACACCTTC